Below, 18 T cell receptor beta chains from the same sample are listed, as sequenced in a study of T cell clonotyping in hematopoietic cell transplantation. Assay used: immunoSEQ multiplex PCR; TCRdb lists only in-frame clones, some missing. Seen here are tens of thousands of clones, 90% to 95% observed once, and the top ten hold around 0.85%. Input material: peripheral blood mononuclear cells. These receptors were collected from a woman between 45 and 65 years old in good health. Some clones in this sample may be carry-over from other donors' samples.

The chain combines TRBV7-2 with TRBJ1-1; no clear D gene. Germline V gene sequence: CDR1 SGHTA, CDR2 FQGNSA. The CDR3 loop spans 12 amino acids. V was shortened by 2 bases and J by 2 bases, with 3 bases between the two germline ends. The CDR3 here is CASSLTNTEAFF. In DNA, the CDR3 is TGTGCCAGCAGCTTAACTAACACTGAAGCTTTCTTT.

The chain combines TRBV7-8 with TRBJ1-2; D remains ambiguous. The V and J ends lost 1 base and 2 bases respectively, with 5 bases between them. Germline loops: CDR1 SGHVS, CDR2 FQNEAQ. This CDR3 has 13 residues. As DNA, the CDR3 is TGTGCCAGCAGCTTAGAACAGAACTATGGCTACACCTTC. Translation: CASSLEQNYGYTF.

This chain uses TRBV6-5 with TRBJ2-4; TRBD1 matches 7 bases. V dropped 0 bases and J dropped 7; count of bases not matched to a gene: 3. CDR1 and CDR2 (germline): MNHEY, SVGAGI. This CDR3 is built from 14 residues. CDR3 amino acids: CASSYSRGQNIQYF. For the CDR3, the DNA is TGTGCCAGCAGTTACTCGAGGGGACAGAACATTCAGTACTTC.

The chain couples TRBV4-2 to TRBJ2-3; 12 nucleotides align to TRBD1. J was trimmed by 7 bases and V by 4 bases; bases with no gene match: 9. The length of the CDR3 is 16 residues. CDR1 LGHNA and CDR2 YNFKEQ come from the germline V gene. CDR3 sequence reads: CASSPSGTGGYYTQYF. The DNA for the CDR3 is TGTGCCAGCAGCCCCTCCGGGACAGGGGGCTACTATACGCAGTATTTT.

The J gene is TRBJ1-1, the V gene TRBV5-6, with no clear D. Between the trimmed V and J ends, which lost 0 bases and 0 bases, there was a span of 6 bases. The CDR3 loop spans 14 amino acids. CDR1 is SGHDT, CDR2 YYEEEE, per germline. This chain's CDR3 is CASSLGGMNTEAFF. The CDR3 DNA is TGTGCCAGCAGCTTGGGAGGGATGAACACTGAAGCTTTCTTT.

CDR3 in DNA: TGTGCCAGCAGCACGGACAGGGACCGCTACGAGCAGTACTTC. Amino acid sequence: CASSTDRDRYEQYF. The chain joins TRBV7-2 to TRBJ2-7; the match to TRBD1 covers 8 bases. The CDR3 has 14 residues. The germline CDR1 and CDR2 sequences are SGHTA and FQGNSA. V lost 5 bases to trimming and J lost 3 bases; unmatched junction nucleotides: 6.

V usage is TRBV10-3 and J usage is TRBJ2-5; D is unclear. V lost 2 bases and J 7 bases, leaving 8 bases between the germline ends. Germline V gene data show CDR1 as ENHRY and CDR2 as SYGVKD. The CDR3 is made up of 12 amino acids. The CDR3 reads CAISEGTGTQYF. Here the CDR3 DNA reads TGTGCCATCAGTGAGGGCACTGGGACCCAGTACTTC.

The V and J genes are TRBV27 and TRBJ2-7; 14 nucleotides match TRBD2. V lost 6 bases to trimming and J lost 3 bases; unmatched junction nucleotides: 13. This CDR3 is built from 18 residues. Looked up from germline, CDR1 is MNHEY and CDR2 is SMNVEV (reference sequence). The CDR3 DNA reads TGTGCCAGCAGGATCGGGACTAGCGGGGGCCCCGTCCTCTACGAGCAGTACTTC. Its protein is CASRIGTSGGPVLYEQYF.

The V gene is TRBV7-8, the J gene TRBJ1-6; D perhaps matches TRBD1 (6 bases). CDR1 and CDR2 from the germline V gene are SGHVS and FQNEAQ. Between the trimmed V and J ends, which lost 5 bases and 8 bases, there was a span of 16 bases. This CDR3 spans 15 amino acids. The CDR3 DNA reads TGTGCCAGCAGCCGGGGGCGGACGGGGGATTCACCCCTCCACTTT. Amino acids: CASSRGRTGDSPLHF. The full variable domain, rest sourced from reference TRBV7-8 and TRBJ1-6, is GAGVSQSPRYKVAKRGQDVALRCDPISGHVSLFWYQQALGQGPEFLTYFQNEAQLDKSGLPSDRFFAERPEGSVSTLKIQRTQQEDSAVYLCASSRGRTGDSPLHFGNGTRLTVT.

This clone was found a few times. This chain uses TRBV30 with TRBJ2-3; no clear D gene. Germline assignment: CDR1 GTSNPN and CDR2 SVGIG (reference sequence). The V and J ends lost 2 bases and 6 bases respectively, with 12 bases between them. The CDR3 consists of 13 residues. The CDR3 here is CAWSSGVEDTQYF. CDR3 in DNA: TGTGCCTGGAGTTCGGGTGTCGAGGATACGCAGTATTTT.

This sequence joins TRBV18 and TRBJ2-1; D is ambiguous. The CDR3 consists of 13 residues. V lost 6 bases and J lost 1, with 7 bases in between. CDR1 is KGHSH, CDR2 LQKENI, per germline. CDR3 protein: CASSPGSYNEQFF. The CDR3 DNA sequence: TGTGCCAGCTCTCCCGGGTCCTACAATGAGCAGTTCTTC. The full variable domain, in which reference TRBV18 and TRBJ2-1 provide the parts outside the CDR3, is NAGVMQNPRHLVRRRGQEARLRCSPMKGHSHVYWYRQLPEEGLKFMVYLQKENIIDESGMPKERFSAEFPKEGPSILRIQQVVRGDSAAYFCASSPGSYNEQFFGPGTRLTVL.

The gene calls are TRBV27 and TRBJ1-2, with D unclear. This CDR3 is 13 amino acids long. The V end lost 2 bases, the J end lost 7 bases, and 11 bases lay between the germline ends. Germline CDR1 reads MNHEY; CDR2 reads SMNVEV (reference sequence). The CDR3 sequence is CASSLPGAGGYTF. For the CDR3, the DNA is TGTGCCAGCAGTTTACCAGGTGCCGGTGGCTACACCTTC.

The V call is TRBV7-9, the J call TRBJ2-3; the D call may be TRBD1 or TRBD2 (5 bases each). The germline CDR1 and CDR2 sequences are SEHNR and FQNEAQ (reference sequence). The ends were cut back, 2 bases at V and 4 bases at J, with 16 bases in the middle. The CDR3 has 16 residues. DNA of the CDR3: TGTGCCAGCAGCTTAACCTCTGCCGGGGACCCAGATACGCAGTATTTT. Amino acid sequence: CASSLTSAGDPDTQYF. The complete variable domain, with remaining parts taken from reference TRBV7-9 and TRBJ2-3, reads DTGVSQNPRHKITKRGQNVTFRCDPISEHNRLYWYRQTLGQGPEFLTYFQNEAQLEKSRLLSDRFSAERPKGSFSTLEIQRTEQGDSAMYLCASSLTSAGDPDTQYFGPGTRLTVL.

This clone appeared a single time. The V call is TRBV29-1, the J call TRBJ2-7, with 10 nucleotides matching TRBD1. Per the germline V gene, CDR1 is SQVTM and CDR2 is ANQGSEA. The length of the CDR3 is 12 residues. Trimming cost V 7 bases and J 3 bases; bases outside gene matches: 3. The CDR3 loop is CSAGDRGYEQYF. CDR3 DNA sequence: TGCAGCGCCGGGGACAGGGGCTACGAGCAGTACTTC.

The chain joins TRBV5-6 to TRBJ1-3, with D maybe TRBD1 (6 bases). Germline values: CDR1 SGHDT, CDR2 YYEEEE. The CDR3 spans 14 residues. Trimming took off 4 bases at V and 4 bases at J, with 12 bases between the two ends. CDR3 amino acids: CASSVPGHGNTIYF. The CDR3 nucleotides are TGTGCCAGCAGCGTCCCGGGACACGGAAACACCATATATTTT.

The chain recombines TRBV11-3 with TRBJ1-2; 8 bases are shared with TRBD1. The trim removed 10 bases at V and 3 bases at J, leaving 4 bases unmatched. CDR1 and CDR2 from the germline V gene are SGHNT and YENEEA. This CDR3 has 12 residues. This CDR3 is CATGQGDYGYTF. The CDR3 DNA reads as TGTGCCACCGGACAGGGAGACTATGGCTACACCTTC.

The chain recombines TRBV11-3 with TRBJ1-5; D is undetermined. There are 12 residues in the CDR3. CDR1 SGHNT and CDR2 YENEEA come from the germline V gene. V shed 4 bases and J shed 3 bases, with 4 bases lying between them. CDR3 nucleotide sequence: TGTGCCAGCAGCTATTACAATCAGCCCCAGCATTTT. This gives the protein CASSYYNQPQHF.

CDR3 coding DNA: TGTGCCAGCAGCTACCGGGACAGGGCACAAACCGAGCAGTACTTC. This gives the protein CASSYRDRAQTEQYF. The chain links TRBV5-4 to TRBJ2-7; 9 positions agree with TRBD1. This CDR3 has 15 amino acids. Germline V lookup: CDR1 SGHNT, CDR2 YYREEE (reference sequence). Losses at the gene ends were 3 bases for V and 6 bases for J; bases not matched to a gene: 10.